This is a list of T cell receptor beta chains from one sample in a study of response to subunit inactivated influenza vaccine. One entry per CDR3 protein, called by TCRdb with MiXCR from the RT-PCR reads. This table holds some 800,000 distinct CDR3 sequences, 21% found once. Sequenced material: PBMCs from blood, taken 5 to 6 days after vaccination. These TCRs come from a man in his forties or fifties who received an inactivated influenza vaccine. The conserved cysteine and the conserved F or W are not part of the CDR3 here. D genes are given only for firm matches. Only part of the rows carry a size: once, few, many, or a class if the clone is expanded.

abundance	v_gene	d_gene	j_gene	CDR3aa
many	TRBV7-9	NA	TRBJ2-2	ASSLYARNTGELF
NA	TRBV18	TRBD1	TRBJ2-1	ASSARTGVGALYNEQF
NA	TRBV5-1	TRBD2	TRBJ2-1	ASSIGTSGGTYNEQF
few	TRBV28	TRBD2	TRBJ2-5	ASSLRLARTYQETQY
NA	TRBV5-1	NA	TRBJ2-2	ASSAPGPDITNTGELF
few	TRBV28	TRBD1	TRBJ2-3	ASTTGTGVGDTQY
NA	TRBV7-9	TRBD2	TRBJ2-1	ASSLWRLANNEQF
NA	TRBV3-1	NA	TRBJ2-3	ASSQGQVDSTDTQY
many	TRBV18	NA	TRBJ1-6	ASSPTTVNSPLH
many	TRBV12-3/TRBV12-4	NA	TRBJ1-5	ASSFEGSNQPQH
few	TRBV6-1	NA	TRBJ1-1	ASSEGAGLVTEAF
many	TRBV20-1	NA	TRBJ2-3	SALSGGTDTQY
NA	TRBV6-2/TRBV6-3	TRBD2	TRBJ2-1	ASSYPGGPPYNEQF
once	TRBV5-1	TRBD1	TRBJ2-6	ASSSGTGASGANVLT
many	TRBV3-1	NA	TRBJ2-5	ASSQRGQETQY
few	TRBV12-3/TRBV12-4	NA	TRBJ2-7	ASSFTSAFYEQY
few	TRBV10-3	NA	TRBJ1-1	ATGPGNTEAF
few	TRBV4-3	TRBD2	TRBJ2-1	ASSQASYSGGAYNEQF
few	TRBV5-5	NA	TRBJ2-2	ASSLVMWSTGELF
NA	TRBV20-1	NA	TRBJ2-1	SARALLQGYNEQF
NA	TRBV2	NA	TRBJ2-7	ASRADRFSYEQY
few	TRBV7-9	NA	TRBJ2-5	ASSLGQVENQETQY
many	TRBV12-3/TRBV12-4	NA	TRBJ2-1	ASSLTQGSEQF
few	TRBV20-1	NA	TRBJ2-7	SAKTEIYEQY
few	TRBV29-1	NA	TRBJ2-1	SVEAEAYNEQF
NA	TRBV12-3/TRBV12-4	TRBD2	TRBJ2-7	TSSNSGGSSYEQY
few	TRBV20-1	TRBD2	TRBJ2-1	SARRGGGPENEQF
few	TRBV5-1	TRBD1	TRBJ1-1	ASHRGSKTEAF
NA	TRBV2	NA	TRBJ2-5	ASIPEGRETQY
few	TRBV28	TRBD2	TRBJ2-1	ASRSGVWEGLYNEQF
NA	TRBV28	TRBD1	TRBJ1-2	ASSERQGSYGYT
NA	TRBV10-3	NA	TRBJ2-7	AISENLEQY
NA	TRBV4-3	NA	TRBJ2-7	ASSQEGRAYEQY
few	TRBV24-1	TRBD2	TRBJ2-1	ATGLAGGHEQF
NA	TRBV28	TRBD2	TRBJ2-3	ASSTYIPASGREADTQY
NA	TRBV5-8	NA	TRBJ1-6	ASSFPTDYNSPLH
many	TRBV7-7	NA	TRBJ2-1	ASSLGTTPSYNEQF
NA	TRBV5-1	NA	TRBJ2-2	ASSLGVTNTGELF
NA	TRBV28	NA	TRBJ2-5	ASSLGTGTSIRKAQY
many	TRBV29-1	NA	TRBJ1-1	SVPGGRAVNTEAF
few	TRBV5-1	TRBD2	TRBJ2-3	ASSLEGSGADTQY
NA	TRBV5-1	NA	TRBJ1-1	ASSFGGQNTEAF
many	TRBV5-1	NA	TRBJ1-1	ASSTNTEAF
many	TRBV5-1	NA	TRBJ2-1	ASSLAGTNFYNEQF
few	TRBV4-3	NA	TRBJ2-3	ASSQDHEVMADTQY
NA	TRBV4-2	TRBD1	TRBJ2-1	ASSHPGTGNHEQF
NA	TRBV7-9	NA	TRBJ1-4	ASSFWTERNEKLF
NA	TRBV12-3/TRBV12-4	NA	TRBJ1-2	ASSYRYTDRNYGYT
NA	TRBV29-1	NA	TRBJ2-7	SVETEGGWEQY
NA	TRBV13	NA	TRBJ2-7	ASSRGRYLDEQY
many	TRBV5-1	TRBD2	TRBJ2-7	ASSPGWLAGPLEQY
NA	TRBV7-8	NA	TRBJ2-1	ASSPAGTYSYNEQF
few	TRBV10-3	NA	TRBJ1-2	AISGPTNYGYT
once	TRBV4-1	TRBD1	TRBJ2-3	ASSLPGTGPSTDTQY